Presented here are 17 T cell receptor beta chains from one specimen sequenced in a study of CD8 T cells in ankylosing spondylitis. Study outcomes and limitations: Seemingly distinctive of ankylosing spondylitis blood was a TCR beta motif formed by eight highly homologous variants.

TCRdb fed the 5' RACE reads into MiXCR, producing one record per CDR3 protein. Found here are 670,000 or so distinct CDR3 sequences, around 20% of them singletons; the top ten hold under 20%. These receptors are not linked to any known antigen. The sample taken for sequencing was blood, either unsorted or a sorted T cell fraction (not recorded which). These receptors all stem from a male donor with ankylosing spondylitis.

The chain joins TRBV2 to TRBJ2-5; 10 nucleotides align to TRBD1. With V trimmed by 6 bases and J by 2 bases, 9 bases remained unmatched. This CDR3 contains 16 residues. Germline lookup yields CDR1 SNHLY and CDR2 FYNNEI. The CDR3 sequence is CASSKPGQGIQETQYF. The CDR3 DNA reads TGTGCCAGCAGCAAGCCGGGACAGGGGATTCAAGAGACCCAGTACTTC.

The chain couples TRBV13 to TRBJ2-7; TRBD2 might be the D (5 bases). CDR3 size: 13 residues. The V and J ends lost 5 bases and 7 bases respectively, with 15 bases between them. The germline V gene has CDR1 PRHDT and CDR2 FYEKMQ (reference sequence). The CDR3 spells CASSLGIAGEQYF. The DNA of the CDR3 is TGTGCCAGCAGCCTCGGGATAGCCGGGGAGCAGTACTTC.

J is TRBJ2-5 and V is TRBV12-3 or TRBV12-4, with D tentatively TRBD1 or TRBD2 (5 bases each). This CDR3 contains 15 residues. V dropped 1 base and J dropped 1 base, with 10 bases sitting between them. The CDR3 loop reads CASSLGGPVQETQYF. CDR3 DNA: TGTGCCAGCAGTTTAGGGGGACCGGTCCAAGAGACCCAGTACTTC.

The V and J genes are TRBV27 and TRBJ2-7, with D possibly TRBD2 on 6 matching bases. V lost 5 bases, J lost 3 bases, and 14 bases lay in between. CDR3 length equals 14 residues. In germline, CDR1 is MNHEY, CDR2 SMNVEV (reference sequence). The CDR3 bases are TGTGCCAGCAGTAGGAGGGCTGCCAACTACGAGCAGTACTTC. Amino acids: CASSRRAANYEQYF.

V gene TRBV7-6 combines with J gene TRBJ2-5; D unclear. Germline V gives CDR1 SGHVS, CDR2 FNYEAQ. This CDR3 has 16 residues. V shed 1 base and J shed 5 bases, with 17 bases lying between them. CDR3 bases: TGTGCCAGCAGCTTAGGGGGTCCCACCCAGACGGAGACCCAGTACTTC. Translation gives CASSLGGPTQTETQYF.

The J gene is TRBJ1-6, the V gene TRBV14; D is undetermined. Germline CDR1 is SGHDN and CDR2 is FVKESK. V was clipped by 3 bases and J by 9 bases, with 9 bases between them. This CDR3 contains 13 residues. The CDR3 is CASSQGPPSPLHF. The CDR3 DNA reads TGTGCCAGCAGCCAGGGCCCCCCTTCACCCCTCCACTTT.

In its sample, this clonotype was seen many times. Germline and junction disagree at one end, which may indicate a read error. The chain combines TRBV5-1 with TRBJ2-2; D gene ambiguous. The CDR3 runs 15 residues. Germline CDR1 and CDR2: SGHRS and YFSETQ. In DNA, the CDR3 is TGCGCCAGCAGGTTGGACCTTGCGAACACCGGGGAGCTGTTTTTT. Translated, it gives CASRLDLANTGELFF.

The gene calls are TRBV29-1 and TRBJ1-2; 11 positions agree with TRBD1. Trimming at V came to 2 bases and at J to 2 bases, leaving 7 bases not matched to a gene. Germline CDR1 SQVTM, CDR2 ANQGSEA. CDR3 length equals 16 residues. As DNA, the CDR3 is TGCAGCGTTGAATTCCCGGGGACAGGGGGGAACTATGGCTACACCTTC. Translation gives CSVEFPGTGGNYGYTF.

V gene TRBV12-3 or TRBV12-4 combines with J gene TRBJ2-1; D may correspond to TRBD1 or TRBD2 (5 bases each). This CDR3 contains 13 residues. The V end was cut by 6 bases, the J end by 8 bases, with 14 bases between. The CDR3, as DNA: TGTGCCAGCAGCTCAGGGACGGACGATGAGCAGTTCTTC. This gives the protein CASSSGTDDEQFF.

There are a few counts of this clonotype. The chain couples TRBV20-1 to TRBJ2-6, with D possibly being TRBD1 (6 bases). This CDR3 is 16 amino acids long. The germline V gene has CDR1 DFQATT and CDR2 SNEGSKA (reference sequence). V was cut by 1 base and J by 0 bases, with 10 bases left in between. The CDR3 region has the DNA TGCAGTGCTAGAGGGCTAGGGGGCTCTGGGGCCAACGTCCTGACTTTC. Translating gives CSARGLGGSGANVLTF.

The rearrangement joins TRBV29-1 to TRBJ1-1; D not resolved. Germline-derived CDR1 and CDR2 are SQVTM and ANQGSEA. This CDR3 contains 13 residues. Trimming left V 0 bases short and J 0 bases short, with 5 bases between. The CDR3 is CSVEDKMNTEAFF. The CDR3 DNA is TGCAGCGTTGAAGACAAGATGAACACTGAAGCTTTCTTT.

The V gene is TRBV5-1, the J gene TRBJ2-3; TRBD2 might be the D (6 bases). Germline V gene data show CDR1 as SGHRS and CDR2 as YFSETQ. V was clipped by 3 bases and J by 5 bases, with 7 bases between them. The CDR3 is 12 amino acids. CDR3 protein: CASSWGVDTQYF. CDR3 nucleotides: TGCGCCAGCAGCTGGGGGGTAGATACGCAGTATTTT.

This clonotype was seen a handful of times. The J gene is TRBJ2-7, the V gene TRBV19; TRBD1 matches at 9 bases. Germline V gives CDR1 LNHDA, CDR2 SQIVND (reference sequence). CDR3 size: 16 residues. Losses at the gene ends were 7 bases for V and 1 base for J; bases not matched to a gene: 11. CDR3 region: CASNTQGAQVSYEQYF. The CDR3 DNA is TGTGCCAGTAACACACAGGGGGCGCAAGTATCCTACGAGCAGTACTTC.

The CDR3 region has the DNA TGCGCCAGCAGCCCCCAGGGGGCACCAAACTATGGCTACACCTTC. Its translation: CASSPQGAPNYGYTF. V and J are TRBV5-1 and TRBJ1-2; TRBD1 aligns across 8 bases. The CDR3 is 15 residues long. Trimming took 4 bases from V and 2 from J; bases not matched to a gene: 7. Germline values: CDR1 SGHRS, CDR2 YFSETQ.

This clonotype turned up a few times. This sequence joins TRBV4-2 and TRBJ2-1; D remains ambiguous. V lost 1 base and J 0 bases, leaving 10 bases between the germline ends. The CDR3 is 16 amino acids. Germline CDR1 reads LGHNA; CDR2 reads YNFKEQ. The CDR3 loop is CASSQGRASSYNEQFF. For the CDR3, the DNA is TGTGCCAGCAGCCAAGGTCGCGCCAGCTCCTACAATGAGCAGTTCTTC.

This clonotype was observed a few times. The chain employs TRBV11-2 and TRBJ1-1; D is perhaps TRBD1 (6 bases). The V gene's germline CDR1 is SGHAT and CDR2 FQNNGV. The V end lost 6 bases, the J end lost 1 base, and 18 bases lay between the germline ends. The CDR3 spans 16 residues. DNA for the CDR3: TGTGCCAGCAGGAGGGGGGAGGGTCTGGGGAACACTGAAGCTTTCTTT. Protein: CASRRGEGLGNTEAFF.

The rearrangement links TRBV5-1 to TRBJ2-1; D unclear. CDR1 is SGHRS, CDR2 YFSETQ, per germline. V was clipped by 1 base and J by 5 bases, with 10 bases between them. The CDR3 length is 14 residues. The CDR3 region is CASSLYRQNNEQFF. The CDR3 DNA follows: TGCGCCAGCAGCTTGTATCGCCAGAACAATGAGCAGTTCTTC. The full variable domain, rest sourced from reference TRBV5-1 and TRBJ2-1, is KAGVTQTPRYLIKTRGQQVTLSCSPISGHRSVSWYQQTPGQGLQFLFEYFSETQRNKGNFPGRFSGRQFSNSRSEMNVSTLELGDSALYLCASSLYRQNNEQFFGPGTRLTVL.